Shown below are 9 T cell receptor beta chains from a single sample sequenced in a study of Ad26.COV2.S vaccination and SARS-CoV-2 variants. As to treatment: 15 to 20 received Ad26.COV2.S at low or high dose, single or two shots; about five received placebo; per-sample allocation not given. Sampling was done on day 63 after the first vaccine or placebo injection. Here immunoSEQ multiplex PCR was the method, and the copy in TCRdb shows in-frame clones only, minus some. The top ten hold around 2.5% of the sample, which has hundreds of thousands of clones, 80% to 90% seen once. The material was peripheral blood, obtained in a trial of Ad26.COV2.S vaccine versus placebo. These receptors originate from a person between 18 and 65 years old who received the Ad26.COV2.S COVID-19 vaccine or a placebo.

The rearrangement links TRBV11-3 to TRBJ1-3, with D maybe TRBD1 (6 bases). CDR1 is SGHNT, CDR2 YENEEA, per germline. This CDR3 has 16 amino acids. V lost 1 base and J 0 bases, leaving 10 bases between the germline ends. The CDR3 loop reads CASSLAGTYSGNTIYF. As DNA, the CDR3 is TGTGCCAGCAGCTTAGCCGGGACATACTCTGGAAACACCATATATTTT.

The chain employs TRBV5-4 and TRBJ1-2; D ambiguous. The CDR3 sequence is 11 residues long. The V end lost 4 bases, the J end lost 8 bases, and 9 bases lay between the germline ends. Per germline, CDR1 SGHNT and CDR2 YYREEE (reference sequence). The CDR3 DNA sequence: TGTGCCAGCAGCGCCCTTGAGGGCTACACCTTC. Translating it yields CASSALEGYTF.

The V call is TRBV7-2, the J call TRBJ1-1, with 8 bases fitting TRBD1. V dropped 2 bases and J dropped 13; count of bases not matched to a gene: 12. This CDR3 has 14 residues. The V gene's germline CDR1 is SGHTA and CDR2 FQGNSA. CDR3 residues: CASSLTPDRVGVFF. CDR3 nucleotide sequence: TGTGCCAGCAGCTTAACCCCGGACAGGGTTGGGGTTTTCTTT.

V gene TRBV24-1 combines with J gene TRBJ2-1; 13 positions match TRBD2. CDR1 is KGHDR and CDR2 is SFDVKD in the germline V gene. This CDR3 is built from 14 residues. Losses at the gene ends were 7 bases for V and 5 bases for J; bases not matched to a gene: 1. The DNA for the CDR3 is TGTGCCACCAGCGGGACTAGCGGGAACAATGAGCAGTTCTTC. Its protein product is CATSGTSGNNEQFF.

This clone was recorded only once. The CDR3 sequence is CASSARGGTEQFF. CDR3 nucleotide sequence: TGTGCCAGCAGCGCGCGGGGGGGCACTGAGCAGTTCTTC. The chain carries TRBV7-3 and TRBJ2-1; 9 bases fit TRBD2. Trimming removed 5 bases from V and 9 bases from J; junction bases left unmatched: 5. Germline V lookup: CDR1 SGHTA, CDR2 FQGTGA. The CDR3 contains 13 residues.

The V and J genes are TRBV28 and TRBJ1-4; 10 bases agree with TRBD1. Germline V gene data show CDR1 as MDHEN and CDR2 as SYDVKM. The CDR3 is 17 residues long. V lost 7 bases to trimming and J lost 4 bases; unmatched junction nucleotides: 12. Here the CDR3 DNA reads TGTGCCAGCAAAGAGATCGGACAGGGGGTAGTTAATGAAAAACTGTTTTTT. Translated: CASKEIGQGVVNEKLFF.

This rearrangement joins TRBV5-1 to TRBJ2-3; possibly TRBD1 or TRBD2 for D (5 bases each). The ends were cut back, 4 bases at V and 6 bases at J, with 15 bases in the middle. CDR1 SGHRS and CDR2 YFSETQ come from the germline V gene. There are 14 residues in the CDR3. This CDR3 reads CASSVGPGADTQYF. CDR3 coding DNA: TGCGCCAGCAGCGTGGGACCTGGGGCCGATACGCAGTATTTT.

The chain joins TRBV15 to TRBJ2-5; 8 bases align to TRBD1. CDR3 length equals 16 residues. J lost 5 bases, V lost 3 bases, and 11 bases had no gene match. Germline V lookup: CDR1 LNHNV, CDR2 YYDKDF (reference sequence). CDR3 bases: TGTGCCACCAGCAGCAGACAGGGGCCCTTGAGGGAGACCCAGTACTTC. Translation gives CATSSRQGPLRETQYF.

The V and J genes are TRBV20-1 and TRBJ2-5, with 7 bases identical to TRBD1. The CDR3 runs to 14 residues. The junction had 9 bases not matched to a gene; V was cut back by 3 bases and J by 5 bases. The germline V gene has CDR1 DFQATT and CDR2 SNEGSKA (reference sequence). Here the CDR3 reads CSASPGQMGETQYF. The CDR3 bases are TGCAGTGCTAGTCCGGGACAGATGGGGGAGACCCAGTACTTC.